This note documents a single T cell receptor (beta chain) sequence. Its antigen is not known. The sample belongs to a study of siplizumab effects on memory and regulatory T cells. The study's findings and limits: Suppressive activity of Tregs proliferating in siplizumab cultures remained unconfirmed. A major contribution to the alloresponse seemed to be made by naive T cells, which seemed more diverse than memory cells.

The CDR3 consists of 16 residues. Germline V lookup: CDR1 LNHDA, CDR2 SQIVND (reference sequence). Trimming at V came to 5 bases and at J to 6 bases, leaving 9 bases not matched to a gene. Repertoires were generated with immunoSEQ multiplex PCR, while TCRdb's copy carries only in-frame clones and drops some. The sample yields over 85,000 clones, 94% seen once. The chain has TRBV19 and TRBJ2-2; 10 nucleotides agree with TRBD1. This sequence originates from a human donor in good health. Sequencing was carried out using non-Treg CD4+ T cells sorted from blood. This CDR3 reads CASSPLRDRGSGELFF. CDR3 sequence (DNA): TGTGCCAGTAGTCCACTCCGGGACAGGGGTTCCGGGGAGCTGTTTTTT.